The clone carrying this TCR beta chain was counted between two and nine times. V was cut by 0 bases and J by 6 bases, with 11 bases left in between. Looked up from germline, CDR1 is GTSNPN and CDR2 is SVGIG (reference sequence). The CDR3 sequence is 14 residues long. The CD8+CD4-CCR7+CD45RA+ phenotype defined the sorted naive CD8 T cells. Listed TCR primers and previously described methods were used for bulk TCR libraries. TCRdb recomputed calls from the PCR reads with MiXCR, one row per CDR3 protein. The data show approximately 680,000 distinct CDR3 sequences, with about 25% seen just once and 0.78% held by the top ten. This specimen comes from a study of molecular identifiers for immune sequencing clone quantification.

This receptor was identified in a human donor in good health. Some libraries in this study had Jurkat cell RNA spiked in. V and J are TRBV30 and TRBJ2-2; D tentatively fits TRBD1 or TRBD2 (5 bases each). Sequenced material: naive CD8+ T cells from blood, with Jurkat cell RNA spiked in. The sample's subset: FACS-sorted CD8+CD4-CCR7+CD45RA+ naive T cells. CDR3 nucleotides: TGTGCCTGGAGTGTTAGAGGGGTGGCCGGGGAGCTGTTTTTT. Translation: CAWSVRGVAGELFF.